A selection of T cell receptor beta chains follows, all from one sample in a study of T cell responses to AZD1222 COVID-19 vaccine. Sequencing was performed with immunoSEQ multiplex PCR; in TCRdb, only in-frame clones are kept and a portion is missing. The data hold 110,000 to 150,000 clones, with about 93% observed a single time. The input for sequencing was peripheral blood, taken on day 0 of AZD1222 vaccination. Source of these receptors: an adult in good health. CDR3s include the opening cysteine and the closing phenylalanine or tryptophan. Each record gives: J gene, V gene, D gene, clone size, CDR3 DNA, CDR3 protein. A D gene is named only where the DNA matches it firmly. A row's size may be missing; if present it is once, few, many or a size class.

j_gene: TRBJ1-4; v_gene: TRBV4-1; d_gene: NA; abundance: once; CDR3nt: TGCGCCAGCAGCCAAGATTCGGCGGGTTATGATGAAAAACTGTTTTTT; CDR3aa: CASSQDSAGYDEKLFF
j_gene: TRBJ2-6; v_gene: TRBV5-1; d_gene: NA; abundance: once; CDR3nt: TGCGCCAGCAGCTTCGGAGGGGTTGGGGCCAACGTCCTGACTTTC; CDR3aa: CASSFGGVGANVLTF
j_gene: TRBJ1-1; v_gene: TRBV28; d_gene: NA; abundance: NA; CDR3nt: TGTGCCAGCACCCAGCCGGGGCATGAAGCTTTCTTT; CDR3aa: CASTQPGHEAFF
j_gene: TRBJ1-1; v_gene: TRBV7-8; d_gene: TRBD1; abundance: NA; CDR3nt: TGTGCCAGCAGCTTCCTTCGGGACAGAGAAGCTTTCTTT; CDR3aa: CASSFLRDREAFF
j_gene: TRBJ1-2; v_gene: TRBV20-1; d_gene: TRBD1; abundance: NA; CDR3nt: TGCAGTGCTAGATTGGACAGGCGCTACACCTTC; CDR3aa: CSARLDRRYTF
j_gene: TRBJ1-1; v_gene: TRBV6-6; d_gene: NA; abundance: NA; CDR3nt: TGTGCCAGCACCTACGCCGGGGGCGGTGGCACTGAAGCTTTCTTT; CDR3aa: CASTYAGGGGTEAFF
j_gene: TRBJ2-5; v_gene: TRBV27; d_gene: TRBD2; abundance: NA; CDR3nt: TGCGCCAGCAGTTCAGCGGGGGGCCTGGGAGAGACCCAGTACTTC; CDR3aa: CASSSAGGLGETQYF
j_gene: TRBJ1-2; v_gene: TRBV30; d_gene: NA; abundance: NA; CDR3nt: TGTGCCTGGAGTCGGGACGGGAGTTTCCTTTATGGCTACACCTTC; CDR3aa: CAWSRDGSFLYGYTF
j_gene: TRBJ1-5; v_gene: TRBV20-1; d_gene: NA; abundance: NA; CDR3nt: TGCAGTGCTAGTGCGGACAGAAATCAGCCCCAGCATTTT; CDR3aa: CSASADRNQPQHF
j_gene: TRBJ2-3; v_gene: TRBV7-7; d_gene: NA; abundance: NA; CDR3nt: TGTGCTAGCAGCCCGGGCCTCACAGATACGCAGTATTTT; CDR3aa: CASSPGLTDTQYF
j_gene: TRBJ1-1; v_gene: TRBV10-3; d_gene: NA; abundance: NA; CDR3nt: TGTGCCATCAGTGAGTCCCTACGGGGGCCGAACACTGAAGCTTTCTTT; CDR3aa: CAISESLRGPNTEAFF
j_gene: TRBJ2-3; v_gene: TRBV4-3; d_gene: TRBD2; abundance: NA; CDR3nt: TGCGCCAGCAGCCAAGATCGGGCGGGGGGGTTGGCAGATACGCAGTATTTT; CDR3aa: CASSQDRAGGLADTQYF
j_gene: TRBJ2-3; v_gene: TRBV7-3; d_gene: TRBD2; abundance: NA; CDR3nt: TGTGCCAGCAGCTTAGTCCCGGGGGGGCCCACAGATACGCAGTATTTT; CDR3aa: CASSLVPGGPTDTQYF
j_gene: TRBJ1-3; v_gene: TRBV18; d_gene: TRBD1; abundance: once; CDR3nt: TGTGCCAGCTCACCTAAGGACAGGGCTGGAAACACCATATATTTT; CDR3aa: CASSPKDRAGNTIYF
j_gene: TRBJ1-1; v_gene: TRBV19; d_gene: TRBD1; abundance: NA; CDR3nt: TGTGCCAGTCGGACAGGGAACACTGAAGCTTTCTTT; CDR3aa: CASRTGNTEAFF
j_gene: TRBJ2-7; v_gene: TRBV2; d_gene: TRBD2; abundance: NA; CDR3nt: TGTGCCAGCAGGGCTTGGGGGGGTGTGGACGAGCAGTACTTC; CDR3aa: CASRAWGGVDEQYF
j_gene: TRBJ1-2; v_gene: TRBV11-2; d_gene: NA; abundance: NA; CDR3nt: TGTGCCAGCAGCCTGACAGGCTATGGCTACACCTTC; CDR3aa: CASSLTGYGYTF
j_gene: TRBJ2-3; v_gene: TRBV11-3; d_gene: NA; abundance: NA; CDR3nt: TGTGCCAGCAGCACTGGAGGCACTAGCACAGATACGCAGTATTTT; CDR3aa: CASSTGGTSTDTQYF
j_gene: TRBJ1-2; v_gene: TRBV20-1; d_gene: NA; abundance: NA; CDR3nt: TGCAGTGCTAGGAAGGGCTATGGCTACACCTTC; CDR3aa: CSARKGYGYTF
j_gene: TRBJ2-5; v_gene: TRBV7-9; d_gene: NA; abundance: NA; CDR3nt: TGTGCCAGCAGCTCAATATCCGGGACAATTATCCAAGAGACCCAGTACTTC; CDR3aa: CASSSISGTIIQETQYF
j_gene: TRBJ2-1; v_gene: TRBV5-6; d_gene: NA; abundance: NA; CDR3nt: TGTGCCAGCAGCTTGTTCGGGGGCCGGGGCTCCTACAATGAGCAGTTCTTC; CDR3aa: CASSLFGGRGSYNEQFF
j_gene: TRBJ1-1; v_gene: TRBV19; d_gene: NA; abundance: NA; CDR3nt: TGTGCCAGTAGTTTAGGGCAGAAGAACACTGAAGCTTTCTTT; CDR3aa: CASSLGQKNTEAFF